These 2 T cell receptor beta chains were sequenced from one sample in a study of Ad26.COV2.S vaccination and SARS-CoV-2 variants. The treatment: over 15 received Ad26.COV2.S at low or high dose, single or two shots; about 5 received placebo; per-sample allocation not given. Sample collection was performed on day 63 after the first vaccine or placebo injection. The data were produced by immunoSEQ multiplex PCR, yet TCRdb's version contains in-frame clones alone and is incomplete. There are hundreds of thousands of clones in the sample; more than 70% occur only once, and approximately 1.5% lies in the top ten. The sequencing here drew on peripheral blood, taken in a trial of Ad26.COV2.S vaccine versus placebo. These receptors all come from a person aged 18-60 years who received the Ad26.COV2.S COVID-19 vaccine or a placebo.

The chain has TRBV28 and TRBJ2-2; perhaps TRBD1 as D (6 bases). The CDR3 is 17 residues long. The germline V gene encodes CDR1 MDHEN and CDR2 SYDVKM. With 3 bases removed from V and 1 base from J, the gap between germline ends came to 15 bases. The CDR3 here is CASSLAWDTLNTGELFF. The CDR3, as DNA: TGTGCCAGCAGTTTGGCCTGGGACACACTGAACACCGGGGAGCTGTTTTTT.

This chain joins TRBV6-5 and TRBJ2-7; 7 nucleotides match TRBD1. Germline lookup yields CDR1 MNHEY and CDR2 SVGAGI. The CDR3 is made up of 13 amino acids. Trimming took 4 bases from V and 5 from J; bases not matched to a gene: 5. The CDR3 coding sequence is TGTGCCAGCAGTTCGAACAGGGGCCACGAGCAGTACTTC. Protein: CASSSNRGHEQYF.